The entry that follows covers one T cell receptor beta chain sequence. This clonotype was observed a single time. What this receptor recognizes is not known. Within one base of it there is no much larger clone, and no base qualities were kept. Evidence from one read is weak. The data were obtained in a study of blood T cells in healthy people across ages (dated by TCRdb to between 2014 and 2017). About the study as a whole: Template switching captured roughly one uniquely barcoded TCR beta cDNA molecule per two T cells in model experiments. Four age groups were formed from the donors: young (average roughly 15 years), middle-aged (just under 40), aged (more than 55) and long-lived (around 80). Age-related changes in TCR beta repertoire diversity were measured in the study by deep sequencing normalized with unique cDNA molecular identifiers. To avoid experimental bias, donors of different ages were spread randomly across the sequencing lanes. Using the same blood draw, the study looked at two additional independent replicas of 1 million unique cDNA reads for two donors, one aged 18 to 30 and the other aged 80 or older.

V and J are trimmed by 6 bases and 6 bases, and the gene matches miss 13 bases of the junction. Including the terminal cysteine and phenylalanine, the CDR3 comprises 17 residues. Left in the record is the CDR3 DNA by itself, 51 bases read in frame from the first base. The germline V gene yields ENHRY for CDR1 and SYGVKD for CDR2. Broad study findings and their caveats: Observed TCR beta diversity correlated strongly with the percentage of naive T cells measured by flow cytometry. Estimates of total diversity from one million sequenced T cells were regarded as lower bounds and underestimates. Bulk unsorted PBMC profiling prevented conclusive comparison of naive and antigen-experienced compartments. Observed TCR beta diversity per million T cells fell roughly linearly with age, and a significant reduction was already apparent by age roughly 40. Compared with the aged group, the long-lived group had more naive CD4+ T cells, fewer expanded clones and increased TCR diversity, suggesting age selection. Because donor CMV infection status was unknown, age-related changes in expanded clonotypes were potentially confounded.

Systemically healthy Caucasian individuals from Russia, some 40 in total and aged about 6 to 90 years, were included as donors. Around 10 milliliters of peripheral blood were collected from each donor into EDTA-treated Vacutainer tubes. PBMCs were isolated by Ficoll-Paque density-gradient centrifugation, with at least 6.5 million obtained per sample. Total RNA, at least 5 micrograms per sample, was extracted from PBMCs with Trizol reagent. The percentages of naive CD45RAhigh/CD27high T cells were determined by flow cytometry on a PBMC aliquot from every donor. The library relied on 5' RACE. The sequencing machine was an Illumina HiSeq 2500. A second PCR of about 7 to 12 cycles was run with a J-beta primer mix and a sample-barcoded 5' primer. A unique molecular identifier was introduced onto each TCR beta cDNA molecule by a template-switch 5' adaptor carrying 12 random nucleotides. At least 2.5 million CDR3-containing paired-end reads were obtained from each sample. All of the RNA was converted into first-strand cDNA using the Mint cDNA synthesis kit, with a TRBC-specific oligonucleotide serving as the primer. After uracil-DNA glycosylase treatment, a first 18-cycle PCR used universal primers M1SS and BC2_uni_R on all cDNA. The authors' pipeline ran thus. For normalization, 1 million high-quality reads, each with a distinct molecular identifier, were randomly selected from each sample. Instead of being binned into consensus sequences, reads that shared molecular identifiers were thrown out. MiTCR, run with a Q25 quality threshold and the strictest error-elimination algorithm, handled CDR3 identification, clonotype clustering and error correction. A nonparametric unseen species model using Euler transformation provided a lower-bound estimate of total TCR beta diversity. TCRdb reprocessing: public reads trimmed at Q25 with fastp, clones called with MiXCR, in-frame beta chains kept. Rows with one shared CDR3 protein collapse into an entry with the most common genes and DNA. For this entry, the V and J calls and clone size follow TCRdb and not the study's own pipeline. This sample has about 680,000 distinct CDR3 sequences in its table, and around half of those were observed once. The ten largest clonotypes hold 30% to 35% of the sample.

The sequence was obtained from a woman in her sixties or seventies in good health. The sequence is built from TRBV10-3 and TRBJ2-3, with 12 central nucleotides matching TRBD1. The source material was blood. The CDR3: CAISPRQGQGASDTQYF. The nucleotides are TGTGCCATCAGCCCCCGGCAGGGACAGGGGGCTTCGGATACGCAGTATTTT.